The T cell receptor (beta chain) under discussion was sequenced for a study of response to subunit inactivated influenza vaccine (dated by TCRdb to 2017 to 2018). Notes on the research overall: To follow how T cells responded to a trivalent subunit inactivated influenza vaccine, the researchers relied on deep quantitative profiling of the T cell receptor repertoire. Beyond this particular receptor, the publication reports: It was suggested by the authors that each seasonal influenza vaccination may recruit only a limited number of new T cells.

V and J are truncated by 8 bases and 0 bases respectively, leaving an intervening sequence of 8 bases. As encoded in the germline V gene, CDR1 is MDHEN while CDR2 is SYDVKM. The CDR3 runs 14 amino acids, cysteine and phenylalanine included. The read is trimmed to its CDR3 DNA, 42 bases read in frame from base 1. Note on this clonotype: Its binding antigen is unknown. No much larger clone exists at a distance of one base, and base qualities are not known.

Libraries were prepared through RT-PCR. Sequencing took place on an Illumina HiSeq 2500. Using fastp trimming at Q25 and MiXCR clonotype assembly, TCRdb reanalyzed the public sequencing data and kept in-frame beta chains. Every entry covers one CDR3 protein and lists the most common genes and DNA from its rows. In all, the sample holds around 190,000 distinct CDR3 sequences, and nearly 9.5% of those were seen once. The ten largest clones represent 11% of the sample. Sequenced here: non-naive T cells sorted from PBMCs, sampled on the day of vaccination. In light of the paper, this sample's cell subset or site label describes: memory T cell fraction. This TCR was recovered from a man aged 45-65 years who received an inactivated influenza vaccine. Donor details come from another sample of the same person, matched by shared clones. This receptor chain uses TRBV28 and TRBJ2-6, with an unclear D gene assignment. The CDR3 region reads CASSRYSGANVLTF. The nucleotide sequence reads TGTGCCAGCTCGAGGTACTCTGGGGCCAACGTCCTGACTTTC. Supplemented by the reference TRBV28 and TRBJ2-6 proteins around the CDR3, the complete variable domain is DVKVTQSSRYLVKRTGEKVFLECVQDMDHENMFWYRQDPGLGLRLIYFSYDVKMKEKGDIPEGYSVSREKKERFSLILESASTNQTSMYLCASSRYSGANVLTFGAGSRLTVL.